The clone carrying this T cell receptor beta chain was found a few times. V gave up 8 bases and J gave up 5 bases; unmatched junction bases: 4. The CDR3 contains 13 residues. Naive CD8 T cells were sorted, and the gate applied was CD8+CD4-CCR7+CD45RA+. The sample is drawn from a study of molecular identifiers for immune sequencing clone quantification. TCRdb re-called the PCR reads with MiXCR, one entry per CDR3 protein. Among more than 250,000 distinct CDR3 sequences listed, about 22% were seen once. The TCR originated in a human donor in good health. Some libraries in this study had Jurkat cell RNA spiked in. The chain has TRBV12-3 or TRBV12-4 and TRBJ2-2; 8 positions agree with TRBD2. The sequencing sample was made of naive CD8+ T cells from blood, with Jurkat cell RNA spiked in. Specified subset: FACS-sorted CD8+CD4-CCR7+CD45RA+ naive T cells. Here the CDR3 DNA reads TGTGCCAGCCGAGCGGGAGCAACCGGGGAGCTGTTTTTT. Translation: CASRAGATGELFF.